Listed below are T cell receptor beta chains from one sample, sequenced in a study of cytomegalovirus exposure and HLA in healthy donors. The repertoire was sequenced with immunoSEQ multiplex PCR; TCRdb's copy has only in-frame clones and lacks some. This sample has about 95,000 clones; approximately 77% occur once, and the top ten carry 4.5% to 5.5%. Sequencing input: PBMCs. The source of these receptors is a woman in her forties in good health and CMV-seronegative. Each CDR3 is given with its conserved first and last residue. Each record gives: D gene, CDR3 length, clone size, J gene, V gene, CDR3 protein, CDR3 DNA. A D gene is named only where the DNA matches it firmly. Only some rows state a clone size, as once, few, many or a class for expanded clones.

D gene: .
CDR3 length: 13
clone size: .
J gene: TRBJ1-1
V gene: TRBV7-2
CDR3 protein: CASKVEGNTEAFF
CDR3 DNA: TGTGCCAGCAAGGTAGAGGGGAACACTGAAGCTTTCTTT

D gene: .
CDR3 length: 17
clone size: .
J gene: TRBJ1-4
V gene: TRBV6-1
CDR3 protein: CASSDLAPGLGNEKLFF
CDR3 DNA: TGTGCCAGCAGTGACCTGGCGCCGGGACTCGGCAATGAAAAACTGTTTTTT

D gene: .
CDR3 length: 17
clone size: .
J gene: TRBJ2-3
V gene: TRBV7-3
CDR3 protein: CASSLKWSSESTDTQYF
CDR3 DNA: TGTGCCAGCAGCTTAAAATGGTCTAGCGAAAGCACAGATACGCAGTATTTT

D gene: TRBD2
CDR3 length: 15
clone size: .
J gene: TRBJ2-7
V gene: TRBV7-2
CDR3 protein: CASSPISGGDYEQYF
CDR3 DNA: TGTGCCAGCAGCCCGATTAGCGGGGGGGATTACGAGCAGTACTTC

D gene: .
CDR3 length: 13
clone size: .
J gene: TRBJ2-5
V gene: TRBV5-8
CDR3 protein: CASSRTRAETQYF
CDR3 DNA: TGTGCCAGCAGCAGGACAAGGGCAGAGACCCAGTACTTC

D gene: .
CDR3 length: 18
clone size: .
J gene: TRBJ2-1
V gene: TRBV5-1
CDR3 protein: CASSFGSLVGGLIDEQFF
CDR3 DNA: TGCGCCAGCAGCTTCGGCTCTTTGGTCGGGGGACTGATAGATGAGCAGTTCTTC

D gene: .
CDR3 length: 14
clone size: .
J gene: TRBJ1-5
V gene: TRBV19
CDR3 protein: CASSIVGVRGPQHF
CDR3 DNA: TGTGCCAGTAGTATAGTCGGGGTTCGGGGGCCCCAGCATTTT

D gene: .
CDR3 length: 13
clone size: .
J gene: TRBJ1-1
V gene: TRBV5-1
CDR3 protein: CASSLRVNTEAFF
CDR3 DNA: TGCGCCAGCAGCTTGAGAGTGAACACTGAAGCTTTCTTT

D gene: TRBD2
CDR3 length: 16
clone size: .
J gene: TRBJ2-5
V gene: TRBV7-2
CDR3 protein: CASSLASGGLQETQYF
CDR3 DNA: TGTGCCAGCAGCTTAGCTAGCGGGGGGCTACAAGAGACCCAGTACTTC

D gene: .
CDR3 length: 13
clone size: once
J gene: TRBJ1-4
V gene: TRBV2
CDR3 protein: CASSPDSHEKLFF
CDR3 DNA: TGTGCCAGCAGCCCGGACAGCCATGAAAAACTGTTTTTT

D gene: .
CDR3 length: 16
clone size: .
J gene: TRBJ2-3
V gene: TRBV5-1
CDR3 protein: CASSLSPAGDTDTQYF
CDR3 DNA: TGCGCCAGCAGCTTGTCCCCCGCGGGGGACACTGATACGCAGTATTTT

D gene: .
CDR3 length: 13
clone size: .
J gene: TRBJ1-5
V gene: TRBV6-1
CDR3 protein: CASRGGSNQPQHF
CDR3 DNA: TGTGCCAGCCGAGGGGGTAGCAATCAGCCCCAGCATTTT

D gene: .
CDR3 length: 14
clone size: .
J gene: TRBJ2-1
V gene: TRBV6-5
CDR3 protein: CASGPPYRANEQFF
CDR3 DNA: TGTGCCAGCGGACCTCCTTACAGGGCGAATGAGCAGTTCTTC

D gene: .
CDR3 length: 15
clone size: .
J gene: TRBJ1-4
V gene: TRBV7-9
CDR3 protein: CASSLAGLGSEKLFF
CDR3 DNA: TGTGCCAGCAGCTTAGCGGGCCTTGGGAGTGAAAAACTGTTTTTT

D gene: TRBD1
CDR3 length: 15
clone size: .
J gene: TRBJ1-2
V gene: TRBV5-1
CDR3 protein: CASSRPAGGAEGYTF
CDR3 DNA: TGCGCCAGCAGCCGTCCCGCAGGGGGCGCTGAGGGCTACACCTTC

D gene: .
CDR3 length: 14
clone size: .
J gene: TRBJ1-5
V gene: TRBV7-2
CDR3 protein: CASSLQGSNQPQHF
CDR3 DNA: TGTGCCAGCAGCTTACAGGGTAGCAATCAGCCCCAGCATTTT

D gene: TRBD1
CDR3 length: 14
clone size: .
J gene: TRBJ2-7
V gene: TRBV27
CDR3 protein: CASSSGQGSWEQYF
CDR3 DNA: TGTGCCAGCAGTTCCGGACAGGGGAGTTGGGAGCAGTACTTC

D gene: .
CDR3 length: 18
clone size: .
J gene: TRBJ2-6
V gene: TRBV13
CDR3 protein: CASSLGLNMYTGANVLTF
CDR3 DNA: TGTGCCAGCAGCTTAGGCCTGAACATGTATACTGGGGCCAACGTCCTGACTTTC

D gene: .
CDR3 length: 15
clone size: .
J gene: TRBJ1-6
V gene: TRBV5-5
CDR3 protein: CASSSYRLSNSPLHF
CDR3 DNA: TGTGCCAGCAGCTCTTACAGGCTTTCTAATTCACCCCTCCACTTT

D gene: .
CDR3 length: 14
clone size: .
J gene: TRBJ1-1
V gene: TRBV5-1
CDR3 protein: CASRSEAVNTEAFF
CDR3 DNA: TGCGCCAGCAGATCTGAGGCAGTGAACACTGAAGCTTTCTTT

D gene: TRBD1
CDR3 length: 14
clone size: .
J gene: TRBJ1-1
V gene: TRBV6-1
CDR3 protein: CASSENRGNTEAFF
CDR3 DNA: TGTGCCAGCAGTGAGAACAGGGGAAACACTGAAGCTTTCTTT

D gene: TRBD1
CDR3 length: 14
clone size: once
J gene: TRBJ1-4
V gene: TRBV4-1
CDR3 protein: CASRMTGSNEKLFF
CDR3 DNA: TGCGCCAGCAGGATGACAGGGTCTAATGAAAAACTGTTTTTT

D gene: .
CDR3 length: 13
clone size: .
J gene: TRBJ2-5
V gene: TRBV27
CDR3 protein: CASSLGPFETQYF
CDR3 DNA: TGTGCCAGCAGTTTAGGGCCATTCGAGACCCAGTACTTC

D gene: .
CDR3 length: 13
clone size: .
J gene: TRBJ1-5
V gene: TRBV2
CDR3 protein: CASSQGWDQPQHF
CDR3 DNA: TGTGCCAGCAGCCAGGGCTGGGATCAGCCCCAGCATTTT

D gene: TRBD1
CDR3 length: 16
clone size: .
J gene: TRBJ1-1
V gene: TRBV29-1
CDR3 protein: CSVEDPGTGGGTEAFF
CDR3 DNA: TGCAGCGTTGAAGATCCCGGGACAGGGGGCGGCACTGAAGCTTTCTTT

D gene: TRBD1
CDR3 length: 14
clone size: .
J gene: TRBJ1-1
V gene: TRBV4-1
CDR3 protein: CASSQLTGPNEAFF
CDR3 DNA: TGCGCCAGCAGCCAATTGACAGGGCCTAATGAAGCTTTCTTT

D gene: .
CDR3 length: 16
clone size: .
J gene: TRBJ2-2
V gene: TRBV7-6
CDR3 protein: CASSPTGPRDTGELFF
CDR3 DNA: TGTGCCAGCAGTCCCACAGGGCCCCGCGACACCGGGGAGCTGTTTTTT

D gene: TRBD2
CDR3 length: 11
clone size: .
J gene: TRBJ2-3
V gene: TRBV6-6
CDR3 protein: CASSTSGGAYF
CDR3 DNA: TGTGCCAGCAGCACTAGCGGGGGGGCCTATTTT

D gene: TRBD1
CDR3 length: 15
clone size: .
J gene: TRBJ1-1
V gene: TRBV11-2
CDR3 protein: CASKKQGFANTEAFF
CDR3 DNA: TGTGCCAGCAAAAAACAGGGGTTTGCGAACACTGAAGCTTTCTTT

D gene: .
CDR3 length: 13
clone size: .
J gene: TRBJ1-5
V gene: TRBV6-4
CDR3 protein: CASSESRGQPQHF
CDR3 DNA: TGTGCCAGCAGTGAATCCAGGGGACAGCCCCAGCATTTT

D gene: TRBD2
CDR3 length: 13
clone size: .
J gene: TRBJ2-7
V gene: TRBV6-1
CDR3 protein: CAIPGTSDDEQYF
CDR3 DNA: TGTGCCATCCCCGGGACTAGCGACGACGAGCAGTACTTC

D gene: .
CDR3 length: 16
clone size: few
J gene: TRBJ2-5
V gene: TRBV4-1
CDR3 protein: CASSQGIGGGQETQYF
CDR3 DNA: TGCGCCAGCAGCCAGGGGATTGGGGGCGGCCAAGAGACCCAGTACTTC

D gene: .
CDR3 length: 13
clone size: .
J gene: TRBJ1-1
V gene: TRBV6-5
CDR3 protein: CASSDRVHTEAFF
CDR3 DNA: TGTGCCAGCAGCGACCGGGTGCACACTGAAGCTTTCTTT

D gene: .
CDR3 length: 15
clone size: .
J gene: TRBJ1-2
V gene: TRBV4-2
CDR3 protein: CASSQELLGGYGYTF
CDR3 DNA: TGTGCCAGCAGCCAAGAGCTCCTCGGTGGCTATGGCTACACCTTC

D gene: .
CDR3 length: 15
clone size: .
J gene: TRBJ1-4
V gene: TRBV7-8
CDR3 protein: CASSLVRGFGEKLFF
CDR3 DNA: TGTGCCAGCAGCTTAGTAAGAGGGTTCGGAGAAAAACTGTTTTTT

D gene: .
CDR3 length: 17
clone size: .
J gene: TRBJ2-1
V gene: TRBV5-6
CDR3 protein: CASSLWQAKFSYNEQFF
CDR3 DNA: TGTGCCAGCAGCTTATGGCAGGCGAAATTTTCCTACAATGAGCAGTTCTTC

D gene: .
CDR3 length: 14
clone size: few
J gene: TRBJ2-1
V gene: TRBV5-1
CDR3 protein: CASSLGGEYNEQFF
CDR3 DNA: TGCGCCAGCAGCTTGGGGGGGGAGTACAATGAGCAGTTCTTC

D gene: .
CDR3 length: 18
clone size: .
J gene: TRBJ1-1
V gene: TRBV7-2
CDR3 protein: CASSSRGGGDSMNTEAFF
CDR3 DNA: TGTGCCAGCAGCAGCCGTGGGGGGGGCGATTCAATGAACACTGAAGCTTTCTTT

D gene: TRBD1
CDR3 length: 18
clone size: .
J gene: TRBJ2-6
V gene: TRBV18
CDR3 protein: CASSLRDRPLSGANVLTF
CDR3 DNA: TGTGCCAGCTCACTCCGGGACAGGCCTCTCTCTGGGGCCAACGTCCTGACTTTC

D gene: .
CDR3 length: 12
clone size: .
J gene: TRBJ2-1
V gene: TRBV19
CDR3 protein: CASSIGDLGQFF
CDR3 DNA: TGTGCCAGTAGTATCGGGGACTTGGGGCAGTTCTTC

D gene: TRBD1
CDR3 length: 14
clone size: once
J gene: TRBJ2-7
V gene: TRBV5-1
CDR3 protein: CASSPATGVSEQYF
CDR3 DNA: TGCGCCAGCAGCCCCGCGACAGGGGTGAGTGAGCAGTACTTC

D gene: .
CDR3 length: 15
clone size: .
J gene: TRBJ1-6
V gene: TRBV2
CDR3 protein: CASGRESNYNSPLHF
CDR3 DNA: TGTGCCAGTGGGAGGGAATCTAACTATAATTCACCCCTCCACTTT

D gene: .
CDR3 length: 15
clone size: .
J gene: TRBJ1-5
V gene: TRBV19
CDR3 protein: CASMSVLVSNQPQHF
CDR3 DNA: TGTGCCAGTATGTCAGTCCTAGTTAGCAATCAGCCCCAGCATTTT

D gene: TRBD1
CDR3 length: 14
clone size: .
J gene: TRBJ1-2
V gene: TRBV19
CDR3 protein: CASSGTGIIYGYTF
CDR3 DNA: TGTGCCAGTAGTGGGACAGGGATCATCTATGGCTACACCTTC

D gene: .
CDR3 length: 13
clone size: .
J gene: TRBJ2-7
V gene: TRBV25-1
CDR3 protein: CASSQEGGNEQYF
CDR3 DNA: TGTGCCAGCTCCCAAGAGGGCGGAAACGAGCAGTACTTC

D gene: TRBD2
CDR3 length: 16
clone size: .
J gene: TRBJ2-1
V gene: TRBV7-6
CDR3 protein: CASSSTSGGTYNEQFF
CDR3 DNA: TGTGCCAGCAGCTCAACTAGCGGGGGTACCTACAATGAGCAGTTCTTC

D gene: TRBD1
CDR3 length: 16
clone size: .
J gene: TRBJ1-5
V gene: TRBV30
CDR3 protein: CAWSSDEDRALRAQHF
CDR3 DNA: TGTGCCTGGAGCTCCGACGAGGACAGGGCCTTACGAGCCCAGCATTTT

D gene: .
CDR3 length: 14
clone size: .
J gene: TRBJ1-5
V gene: TRBV27
CDR3 protein: CASSLYQGGQPQHF
CDR3 DNA: TGTGCCAGCAGTTTATACCAGGGAGGTCAGCCCCAGCATTTT

D gene: TRBD2
CDR3 length: 14
clone size: .
J gene: TRBJ2-1
V gene: TRBV5-1
CDR3 protein: CASSISGGGDEQFF
CDR3 DNA: TGCGCCAGCAGTATCAGCGGGGGAGGGGATGAGCAGTTCTTC

D gene: TRBD2
CDR3 length: 14
clone size: .
J gene: TRBJ2-5
V gene: TRBV30
CDR3 protein: CAWSATRGGETQYF
CDR3 DNA: TGTGCCTGGAGTGCAACGCGGGGGGGAGAGACCCAGTACTTC

D gene: .
CDR3 length: 13
clone size: .
J gene: TRBJ1-1
V gene: TRBV9
CDR3 protein: CASSPSLRAEAFF
CDR3 DNA: TGTGCCAGCAGCCCCTCGTTGAGGGCTGAAGCTTTCTTT

D gene: .
CDR3 length: 13
clone size: .
J gene: TRBJ2-7
V gene: TRBV7-3
CDR3 protein: CASREQGTDEQYF
CDR3 DNA: TGTGCCAGCAGGGAACAGGGTACCGACGAGCAGTACTTC

D gene: TRBD1
CDR3 length: 15
clone size: .
J gene: TRBJ1-2
V gene: TRBV6-5
CDR3 protein: CASSYSISTGTGYTF
CDR3 DNA: TGTGCCAGCAGTTACTCGATATCGACAGGGACTGGCTACACCTTC

D gene: .
CDR3 length: 17
clone size: .
J gene: TRBJ2-1
V gene: TRBV6-1
CDR3 protein: CASSELRRGSSYNEQFF
CDR3 DNA: TGTGCCAGCAGTGAATTGAGACGGGGGAGCTCCTACAATGAGCAGTTCTTC

D gene: .
CDR3 length: 15
clone size: once
J gene: TRBJ1-2
V gene: TRBV27
CDR3 protein: CASSSGYRENNGYTF
CDR3 DNA: TGTGCCAGCAGCTCTGGGTACAGGGAAAACAACGGCTACACCTTC

D gene: .
CDR3 length: 8
clone size: .
J gene: TRBJ1-2
V gene: TRBV23-1
CDR3 protein: CASQGYTF
CDR3 DNA: TGCGCCAGCCAGGGCTACACCTTC

D gene: .
CDR3 length: 15
clone size: .
J gene: TRBJ2-6
V gene: TRBV7-2
CDR3 protein: CASSHPGSGANVLTF
CDR3 DNA: TGTGCCAGCAGCCATCCGGGATCTGGGGCCAACGTCCTGACTTTC

D gene: TRBD1
CDR3 length: 14
clone size: once
J gene: TRBJ2-7
V gene: TRBV6-5
CDR3 protein: CASKKRDRSYEQYF
CDR3 DNA: TGTGCCAGCAAAAAACGGGACAGAAGTTACGAGCAGTACTTC

D gene: TRBD1
CDR3 length: 15
clone size: .
J gene: TRBJ1-3
V gene: TRBV5-1
CDR3 protein: CASSHDRGAGNTIYF
CDR3 DNA: TGCGCCAGCAGCCATGACAGGGGGGCAGGAAACACCATATATTTT

D gene: .
CDR3 length: 14
clone size: .
J gene: TRBJ1-5
V gene: TRBV5-6
CDR3 protein: CASSLGQGSQPQHF
CDR3 DNA: TGTGCCAGCAGCTTGGGGCAGGGTAGTCAGCCCCAGCATTTT